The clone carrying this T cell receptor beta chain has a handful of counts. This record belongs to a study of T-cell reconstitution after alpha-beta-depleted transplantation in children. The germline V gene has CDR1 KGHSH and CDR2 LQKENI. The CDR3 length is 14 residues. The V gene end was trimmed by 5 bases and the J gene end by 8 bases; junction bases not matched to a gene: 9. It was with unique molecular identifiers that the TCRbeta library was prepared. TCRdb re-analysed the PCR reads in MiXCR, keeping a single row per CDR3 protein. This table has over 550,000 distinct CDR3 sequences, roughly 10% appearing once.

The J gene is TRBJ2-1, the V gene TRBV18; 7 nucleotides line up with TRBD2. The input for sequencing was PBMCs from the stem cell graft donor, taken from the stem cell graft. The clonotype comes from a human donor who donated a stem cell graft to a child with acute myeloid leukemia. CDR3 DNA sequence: TGTGCCAGCTCAAATAGCGGGCCGAGGGATGAGCAGTTCTTC. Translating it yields CASSNSGPRDEQFF.